This TCR beta chain was found in a study of CD8+ T cells in alopecia areata. Germline assignment: CDR1 ENHRY and CDR2 SYGVKD. The CDR3 is 13 residues long. V was pared by 6 bases and J by 5 bases, with 14 bases between. Treatment here: oral pan-JAK inhibitor, 5-10 mg twice daily. T lymphocytes (CD4+ and CD8+) were sorted from PBMCs. RNA extraction was followed by reverse transcription into cDNA, which acted as the sequencing template. The table came from immunoSEQ multiplex PCR; TCRdb's copy has only in-frame clones and leaves some out. The sample consists of hundreds of thousands of clones, 60% of them appearing once.

The material sequenced was CD4+ T cells sorted from blood, taken between weeks 51 and 52, from a patient treated with tofacitinib. The V call is TRBV10-3, the J call TRBJ2-7; D might be TRBD1 (5 bases). The TCR comes from a human donor with alopecia areata. The CDR3 sequence is CAISAGWGDEQYF. The CDR3 coding sequence is TGTGCCATCAGCGCAGGGTGGGGTGACGAGCAGTACTTC.